Following are 16 T cell receptor beta chains from one sample sequenced in a study of molecular identifiers for immune sequencing clone quantification. From the PCR reads, TCRdb called clonotypes with MiXCR, one entry per CDR3 protein. The repertoire holds about 320,000 distinct CDR3 sequences, with about a quarter as singletons. The sequencing sample was made of naive CD8+ T cells from blood, with Jurkat cell RNA spiked in. Subset reported: FACS-sorted CD8+CD4-CCR7+CD45RA+ naive T cells. These receptors were taken from a human donor in good health. Some libraries in this study had Jurkat cell RNA spiked in.

Concerning this clonotype itself: The junction does not match germline at one end; this may be a read error. The V and J genes are TRBV4-2 and TRBJ2-2; TRBD1 is a possible D gene (6 bases). Germline V lookup: CDR1 LGHNA, CDR2 YNFKEQ. This CDR3 has 18 amino acids. CDR3 amino acids: CASSQFNDRSTNPGELFF. The CDR3 DNA follows: TGTGCCAGCAGCCAATTCAACGACAGGTCCACGAACCCCGGGGAGCTGTTTTTT.

The chain recombines TRBV2 with TRBJ1-5, with a weak D call TRBD1 (6 bases). The CDR3 runs to 14 residues. V lost 10 bases to trimming and J lost 2 bases, with 15 bases between them. Germline CDR1 SNHLY, CDR2 FYNNEI. The CDR3 loop is CATNGQWGNQPQHF. In nucleotides, the CDR3 is TGTGCCACCAACGGACAGTGGGGCAATCAGCCCCAGCATTTT.

About this clonotype itself: Possible read error: a much larger clone is one base away. J is TRBJ2-5 and V is TRBV7-9; D could derive from TRBD1 or TRBD2 (6 bases each). The germline V gene encodes CDR1 SEHNR and CDR2 FQNEAQ (reference sequence). This CDR3 contains 14 residues. CDR3 sequence: CASSSWGRGEPQYF. CDR3 DNA sequence: TGTGCCAGCAGCTCGTGGGGGCGGGGAGAGCCCCAGTACTTC. Complete variable domain (other parts from reference TRBV7-9 and TRBJ2-5): DTGVSQNPRHKITKRGQNVTFRCDPISEHNRLYWYRQTLGQGPEFLTYFQNEAQLEKSRLLSDRFSAERPKGSFSTLEIQRTEQGDSAMYLCASSSWGRGEPQYFGPGTRLLVL.

This clonotype came up many times. This sequence joins TRBV28 and TRBJ2-5, with a possible D match to TRBD1 (6 bases). V was clipped by 8 bases and J by 3 bases, with 16 bases between them. CDR3 length equals 14 residues. CDR1 is MDHEN and CDR2 is SYDVKM in the germline V gene. The DNA for the CDR3 is TGTGCCAGCTACAGTTTGGACAGAAAAGAGACCCAGTACTTC. It yields the protein CASYSLDRKETQYF.

Points on this clonotype: A much larger clone differs from this one at a single base, so this may be a read error. The V call is TRBV9, the J call TRBJ2-6; weak D call: TRBD1 (6 bases). This CDR3 has 14 amino acids. Looked up from germline, CDR1 is SGDLS and CDR2 is YYNGEE. V was pared by 10 bases and J by 4 bases, with 15 bases between. Here the CDR3 reads CAGTTGYGANVLTF. As DNA, the CDR3 is TGTGCCGGCACCACAGGGTACGGGGCCAACGTCCTGACTTTC.

This chain uses TRBV5-5 with TRBJ2-6; no clear D gene. Between the trimmed V and J ends, which lost 3 bases and 0 bases, there was a span of 10 bases. Germline-derived CDR1 and CDR2 are SGHKS and YYEKEE (reference sequence). The CDR3 extends over 16 amino acids. In DNA, the CDR3 is TGTGCCAGCAGCTGGAGTAGCTTCTCTGGGGCCAACGTCCTGACTTTC. This encodes CASSWSSFSGANVLTF.

The table lists this clonotype with a few counts. V and J are TRBV19 and TRBJ1-2; D remains unclear. Germline assignment: CDR1 LNHDA and CDR2 SQIVND (reference sequence). Trimming cost V 6 bases and J 3 bases, with 8 bases left between them. CDR3 length: 12 amino acids. The CDR3 spells CASSTFDYGYTF. The CDR3, as DNA: TGTGCCAGTAGCACCTTTGACTATGGCTACACCTTC.

This clonotype was recorded a few times. Here the CDR3 omits its conserved ending phenylalanine or tryptophan, so a read error is the likely source. Because the CDR3's place on the DNA is in doubt, the DNA is left out and the CDR3 is given as listed by TCRdb. The chain recombines TRBV6-1 with TRBJ2-3; the table's TRBD2 call for D was not verified on the DNA. From its first to its last residue, the CDR3 has 18 amino acids. Per the germline V gene, CDR1 is MNHNS and CDR2 is SASEGT. The CDR3 spells CASSTSGTSGSICAFGEC.

V is TRBV20-1 and J is TRBJ2-7; TRBD1 might be the D (8 bases). The V end was cut by 3 bases, the J end by 0 bases, with 15 bases between. The length of the CDR3 is 15 residues. Germline CDR1 DFQATT, CDR2 SNEGSKA (reference sequence). CDR3 in DNA: TGCAGTGCTAGGGACAGGGACTATCTCTCCTACGAGCAGTACTTC. It encodes CSARDRDYLSYEQYF.

This chain uses TRBV5-5 with TRBJ2-1; TRBD1 agrees at 7 bases. The V gene's germline CDR1 is SGHKS and CDR2 YYEKEE (reference sequence). J lost 5 bases, V lost 2 bases, and 13 bases had no gene match. The CDR3 extends over 17 amino acids. The DNA of the CDR3 is TGTGCCAGCAGCTTACTCGCCGGGACAGAGTACGACAATGAGCAGTTCTTC. It yields the protein CASSLLAGTEYDNEQFF.

Only a few counts were recorded for this clonotype. The V call is TRBV10-3, the J call TRBJ2-3; D tentatively fits TRBD1 or TRBD2 (5 bases each). V lost 3 bases and J 2 bases, leaving 12 bases between the germline ends. CDR3 length equals 15 residues. Germline CDR1 reads ENHRY; CDR2 reads SYGVKD. The CDR3 is CAISEGPGTTDTQYF. The DNA of the CDR3 is TGTGCCATCAGTGAAGGACCTGGGACCACAGATACGCAGTATTTT.

This clonotype was recorded many times. The chain joins TRBV13 to TRBJ2-7; D may match TRBD1 or TRBD2 (5 bases each). The ends were cut back, 1 base at V and 3 bases at J, with 13 bases in the middle. The CDR3 extends over 15 amino acids. Germline CDR1 and CDR2: PRHDT and FYEKMQ (reference sequence). The CDR3 region is CASSLVRDGYYEQYF. The CDR3 DNA reads TGTGCCAGCAGCTTAGTTAGGGACGGATACTACGAGCAGTACTTC.

This clonotype was counted at least ten times. The rearrangement uses TRBV27 and TRBJ1-5; no reliable D call. The CDR3 length is 15 residues. CDR1 and CDR2 from the germline V gene are MNHEY and SMNVEV (reference sequence). Trimming removed 6 bases at V and 9 bases at J, with 21 bases between. In DNA form, the CDR3 reads TGTGCCAGCAGCACGAACGAACTGAGCGGGGTGCCCCAGCATTTT. Translating it yields CASSTNELSGVPQHF.

This clonotype was seen ten or more times. This sequence joins TRBV20-1 and TRBJ1-4; D remains unclear. The V gene lost 0 bases and the J gene lost 8 bases, with 7 bases spanning the gap. The germline CDR1 and CDR2 sequences are DFQATT and SNEGSKA (reference sequence). The CDR3 runs 12 residues. The chain's CDR3 is CSAREVEEKLFF. CDR3 sequence (DNA): TGCAGTGCTAGAGAGGTTGAAGAAAAACTGTTTTTT.

This clonotype was seen only a few times. This chain connects TRBV7-3 to TRBJ2-5; no reliable D call. Trimming took off 1 base at V and 1 base at J, with 10 bases between the two ends. The germline gives CDR1 SGHTA, CDR2 FQGTGA. CDR3 length: 15 residues. CDR3 protein: CASSLMGMAQETQYF. In DNA, the CDR3 is TGTGCCAGCAGCTTAATGGGGATGGCCCAAGAGACCCAGTACTTC.

The chain combines TRBV6-2 or TRBV6-3 with TRBJ2-2, with D possibly matching TRBD2 (5 bases). CDR1 and CDR2 from the germline V gene are MNHEY and SVGEGT. V shed 2 bases and J shed 4 bases, with 11 bases lying between them. This CDR3 comprises 15 residues. The CDR3 DNA is TGTGCCAGCAGTTACCTTGGCGGGTTCACCGGGGAGCTGTTTTTT. Translated: CASSYLGGFTGELFF.